The 6 T cell receptor beta chains reported below all come from one sample, sequenced in a study of OX40 agonist ivuxolimab in advanced cancers. Clones were read by immunoSEQ multiplex PCR, and TCRdb kept only the in-frame ones, dropping some. The sample includes 45,000 to 50,000 clones, approximately 90% of them seen just once. This sample comprised CD4+ or CD8+ T cells sorted from blood, obtained in a trial of the OX40 agonist ivuxolimab. These receptors were taken from an adult with an advanced solid tumor such as melanoma, head and neck, liver or kidney cancer.

The chain uses TRBV6-5 and TRBJ1-1; D unresolved. The CDR3 totals 14 residues. Deletions cut 2 bases from V and 0 bases from J, with 7 bases between. CDR1 is MNHEY, CDR2 SVGAGI, per germline. CDR3 protein: CASSYSSMNTEAFF. DNA for the CDR3: TGTGCCAGCAGTTACAGCTCCATGAACACTGAAGCTTTCTTT.

The rearrangement uses TRBV19 and TRBJ2-1; 11 bases agree with TRBD1. The CDR3 is 13 amino acids. Germline V gene lookup returns CDR1 LNHDA and CDR2 SQIVND (reference sequence). Unmatched junction bases numbered 4, after V lost 6 bases and J lost 9 bases. The CDR3 spells CASRPGTGGEQFF. Written as DNA, the CDR3 is TGTGCCAGTAGGCCCGGGACAGGGGGTGAGCAGTTCTTC.

The chain is built from TRBV19 and TRBJ1-1; perhaps TRBD1 as D (5 bases). CDR3 size: 13 residues. Trimming shortened V by 10 bases and J by 5 bases, and 17 bases separated the two germline ends. From germline, CDR1 is LNHDA and CDR2 SQIVND (reference sequence). The CDR3 DNA reads TGTGCCACTCGGGACGGGGGTCTTACTGAAGCTTTCTTT. Its protein product is CATRDGGLTEAFF. The full variable domain, with the rest looked up from reference TRBV19 and TRBJ1-1, is DGGITQSPKYLFRKEGQNVTLSCEQNLNHDAMYWYRQDPGQGLRLIYYSQIVNDFQKGDIAEGYSVSREKKESFPLTVTSAQKNPTAFYLCATRDGGLTEAFFGQGTRLTVV.

This chain uses TRBV5-5 with TRBJ1-1; 7 nucleotides match TRBD1. Germline V lookup: CDR1 SGHKS, CDR2 YYEKEE (reference sequence). CDR3 size: 15 residues. J lost 1 base, V lost 3 bases, and 6 bases had no gene match. The CDR3 DNA reads TGTGCCAGCAGCTCTACGACAGGGTCGAACACTGAAGCTTTCTTT. Translating it yields CASSSTTGSNTEAFF.

The V and J genes are TRBV5-5 and TRBJ2-7; D not certain. Germline V gives CDR1 SGHKS, CDR2 YYEKEE (reference sequence). The CDR3 totals 12 residues. Trimming cost V 0 bases and J 6 bases, with 7 bases left between them. CDR3: CASSLGGLEQYF. CDR3 in DNA: TGTGCCAGCAGCTTGGGAGGTCTCGAGCAGTACTTC.

This chain links TRBV9 with TRBJ1-3, with unresolved D. The CDR3 extends over 16 amino acids. V lost 0 bases and J 0 bases, leaving 10 bases between the germline ends. Germline V CDR1 and CDR2: SGDLS, YYNGEE. DNA of the CDR3: TGTGCCAGCAGCGTAGTTCCAGGTTCCTCTGGAAACACCATATATTTT. Translating it yields CASSVVPGSSGNTIYF.